This T cell receptor (beta chain) was sequenced for a study of patients and donors after allogeneic stem cell transplantation. TCRdb recomputed calls from the RT-PCR reads with MiXCR, one row per CDR3 protein. The sample lists more than 850,000 distinct CDR3 sequences, roughly 18% occurring once. CDR1 and CDR2 from the germline V gene are LNHDA and SQIVND (reference sequence). The CDR3 is made up of 15 amino acids. The germline V and J ends were trimmed by 3 bases and 3 bases, with 12 bases remaining between them. The sample comprised blood, either unsorted or a sorted T cell fraction (not recorded which). This receptor was taken from a human donor who was either an allogeneic HSCT recipient or a stem cell or donor lymphocyte infusion donor (not recorded which). It is not recorded whose cells these are; they may come from a transplant donor. The rearrangement joins TRBV19 to TRBJ2-1; the D gene is possibly TRBD1 (5 bases). The CDR3 spells CASSIGDRGYNEQFF. The CDR3 DNA follows: TGTGCCAGTAGTATTGGAGATAGGGGCTACAATGAGCAGTTCTTC.